These 11 T cell receptor beta chains came from one sample sequenced in a study of T cells in Graves' hyperthyroidism and ophthalmopathy. Researchers took RNA transcripts and amplified the TCR beta CDR3 regions from them. RT-PCR in the first round (using the HTBI primer set) targeted the TCR CDR3. A single record per CDR3 protein comes from TCRdb applying MiXCR to the multiplex PCR reads. The table shows about 590,000 distinct CDR3 sequences, with 14% occurring only once. Sequencing was done on a sample of blood. The receptors come from a woman younger than 30 with Graves' ophthalmopathy.

This clonotype has at least ten counts. This sequence joins TRBV6-1 and TRBJ1-5, with 7 positions matching TRBD1. The CDR3 is made up of 16 amino acids. J was trimmed by 6 bases and V by 5 bases; bases with no gene match: 13. Germline-derived CDR1 and CDR2 are MNHNS and SASEGT. Here the CDR3 reads CASSHFSDRAGQPQHF. CDR3 bases: TGTGCCAGCAGTCATTTTTCCGACAGGGCGGGTCAGCCCCAGCATTTT.

This clonotype appeared many times. The chain couples TRBV20-1 to TRBJ2-5, with D maybe TRBD2 (5 bases). V gave up 3 bases and J gave up 3 bases, with 14 bases separating them. The V gene's germline CDR1 is DFQATT and CDR2 SNEGSKA (reference sequence). CDR3 length equals 14 residues. CDR3 DNA: TGCAGTGCTAGGGACCGTGGACTTAAAGAGACCCAGTACTTC. This sequence encodes CSARDRGLKETQYF.

The rearrangement joins TRBV7-2 to TRBJ1-2; 7 positions match TRBD1. The germline V gene has CDR1 SGHTA and CDR2 FQGNSA. J lost 4 bases, V lost 4 bases, and 3 bases had no gene match. The CDR3 spans 13 residues. The CDR3 bases are TGTGCCAGCAGCTCACAGGGGCTCTATGGCTACACCTTC. This codes for CASSSQGLYGYTF.

This clonotype was observed a handful of times. J is TRBJ2-7 and V is TRBV7-9; D may correspond to TRBD1 or TRBD2 (5 bases each). Germline V CDR1 and CDR2: SEHNR, FQNEAQ (reference sequence). V lost 4 bases and J lost 3, with 25 bases in between. This CDR3 comprises 18 residues. In DNA, the CDR3 is TGTGCCAGCAGCTCCCCCTCCCAGGGACGCAAAGTTCACTACGAGCAGTACTTC. Translating it yields CASSSPSQGRKVHYEQYF.

Ten or more counts support this clonotype. The gene calls are TRBV11-2 and TRBJ2-7, with no clear D. CDR1 and CDR2 (germline): SGHAT, FQNNGV. The CDR3 totals 16 residues. Between the trimmed V and J ends, which lost 1 base and 2 bases, there was a span of 15 bases. CDR3 protein: CASSLGVVELPYEQYF. CDR3 bases: TGTGCCAGCAGCTTAGGTGTGGTGGAACTACCCTACGAGCAGTACTTC.

This clonotype showed up just a few times. The V gene is TRBV4-2, the J gene TRBJ1-1; 9 nucleotides match TRBD1. The CDR3 contains 14 residues. CDR1 is LGHNA, CDR2 YNFKEQ, per germline. V lost 4 bases and J lost 11; bases outside the gene matches: 11. CDR3 bases: TGTGCCAGCAGCCTGGGGCAGGGACAGGGACGGGCTTTCTTT. The encoded protein is CASSLGQGQGRAFF.

Comments on this clonotype: This could be a read error, since a much larger clone is one nucleotide away. The CDR3 region has the DNA TGTGCCAGCAGCACCCAGTCCAGGCGCAATCAGCCCCAGCATTTT. This codes for CASSTQSRRNQPQHF. The chain is built from TRBV11-3 and TRBJ1-5, with D unresolved. This CDR3 is built from 15 residues. CDR1 and CDR2 (germline): SGHNT, YENEEA. Trimming pared 5 bases from V and 2 bases from J, leaving 13 bases between.

In this sample, this clonotype turned up many times. Its ends do not fully match the called genes, so a read error is possible. The V call is TRBV6-5, the J call TRBJ2-3; TRBD2 matches at 10 bases. This CDR3 spans 18 amino acids. The V gene's germline CDR1 is MNHEY and CDR2 SVGAGI. This chain's CDR3 is CASSYSIGASGSTDTQYF. The CDR3, as DNA: TGTGCCAGCAGTTACTCGATAGGGGCTAGCGGGAGCACCGATACGCAGTATTTT.

This clonotype was seen ten or more times. The V and J genes are TRBV9 and TRBJ2-5, with no clear D. The CDR3 sequence is 12 residues long. Deletions cut 3 bases from V and 1 base from J, with 4 bases between. Germline loops: CDR1 SGDLS, CDR2 YYNGEE. CDR3 amino acids: CASSATQETQYF. The CDR3 DNA reads TGTGCCAGCAGCGCTACCCAAGAGACCCAGTACTTC.

This clonotype was picked up many times. The chain joins TRBV24-1 to TRBJ1-2; D gene uncertain. Per the germline V gene, CDR1 is KGHDR and CDR2 is SFDVKD. This CDR3 comprises 12 residues. The V end was cut by 4 bases, the J end by 4 bases, with 6 bases between. For the CDR3, the DNA is TGTGCCACCAGTGAGGGCAGCTATGGCTACACCTTC. Its protein is CATSEGSYGYTF.

This clonotype was seen many times. The chain joins TRBV29-1 to TRBJ2-3; the match to TRBD2 covers 7 bases. CDR1 and CDR2 (germline): SQVTM, ANQGSEA. With V trimmed by 5 bases and J by 0 bases, 5 bases remained unmatched. The CDR3 is 14 amino acids. The CDR3 DNA reads as TGCAGCGTTCCAATTAGCGGGAGCACAGATACGCAGTATTTT. This codes for CSVPISGSTDTQYF.